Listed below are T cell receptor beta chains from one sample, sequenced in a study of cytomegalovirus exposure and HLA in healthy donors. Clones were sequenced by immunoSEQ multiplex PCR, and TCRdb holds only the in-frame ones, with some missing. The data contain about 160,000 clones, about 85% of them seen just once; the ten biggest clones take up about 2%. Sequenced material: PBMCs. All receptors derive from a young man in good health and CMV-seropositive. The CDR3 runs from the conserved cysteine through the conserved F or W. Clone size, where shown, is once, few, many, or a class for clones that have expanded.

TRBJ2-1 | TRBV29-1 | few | CSVVRGRGGVNEQFF
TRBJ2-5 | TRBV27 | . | CASIGGVGETQYF
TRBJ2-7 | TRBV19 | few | CASSQDISSYEQYF
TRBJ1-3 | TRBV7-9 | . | CASRPTTGGGNTIYF
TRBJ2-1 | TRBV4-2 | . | CASSQDPGAGGGLSYNEQFF
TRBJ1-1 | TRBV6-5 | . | CASSYSRWGVTEAFF
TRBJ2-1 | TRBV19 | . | CASSMAGGARAEQFF
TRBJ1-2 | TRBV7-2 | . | CASSLGPTWGYTF
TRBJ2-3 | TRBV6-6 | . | CASMDTNTDTQYF
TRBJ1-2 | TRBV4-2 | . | CASSSRPTEVWGYTF
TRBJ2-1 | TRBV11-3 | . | CASSLGAGEQFF
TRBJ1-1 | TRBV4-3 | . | CASSRDSNTEAFF
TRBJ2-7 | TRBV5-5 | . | CASSSGVYEQYF
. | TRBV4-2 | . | CASSQTGESYEQYF
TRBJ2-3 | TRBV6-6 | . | CASSRGGYTDTQYF
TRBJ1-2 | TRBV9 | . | CASSLGTGEYGYTF
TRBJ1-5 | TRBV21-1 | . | CASSKDVRDTQRGNQPQHF
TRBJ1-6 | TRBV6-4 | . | CASSVEDNSPLHF
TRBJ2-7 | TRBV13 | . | CASSRDSPYEQYF
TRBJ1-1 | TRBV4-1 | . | CASSQTGTGRATEAFF
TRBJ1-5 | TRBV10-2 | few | CASRGQTNQPQHF
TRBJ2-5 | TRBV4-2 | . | CASSPGNSGETQYF
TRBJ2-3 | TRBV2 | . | CASSEAGVPLAGGRTDTQYF
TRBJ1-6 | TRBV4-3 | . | CASSQDLSYNSPLHF
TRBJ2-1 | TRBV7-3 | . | CASSYRGGASEQFF